This TCR beta chain derives from a study of T cell changes during pregnancy in multiple sclerosis. The CDR3 spans 14 residues. Deletions cut 5 bases from V and 4 bases from J, with 14 bases between. Germline CDR1 reads SGHAT; CDR2 reads FQNNGV. Repertoires were generated with immunoSEQ multiplex PCR, while TCRdb's copy carries only in-frame clones and drops some. The sample has tens of thousands of clones, approximately 92% seen once. This receptor was obtained from a female donor with multiple sclerosis, enrolled in a pregnancy study. The gene calls are TRBV11-2 and TRBJ1-2; D call uncertain. Sequencing used CD4+ T cells from peripheral blood mononuclear cells, obtained before pregnancy. CDR3 coding DNA: TGTGCCAGCAGCGTACGGACGGAGGCCTATGGCTACACCTTC. Translated, it gives CASSVRTEAYGYTF.